One and the same sample provided the 31 T cell receptor beta chains below, sequenced in a study of blood T cells in healthy people across ages. Next came a second PCR, run for about 7 to 12 cycles, which used a sample-barcoded 5' primer along with a J-beta primer mix. One entry per CDR3 protein, called by TCRdb with MiXCR from the 5' RACE reads. The repertoire includes about 930,000 distinct CDR3 sequences, roughly 28% of them detected once, and 10% to 13% sits in the top ten. These same records also appear under a second study, on T cells of mothers and their children.

Sequences were obtained from blood. The receptors were sampled from a woman between 40 and 55 years old in good health.

On this clonotype: The junction and the germline gene differ at one end; a read error may be behind it. In DNA, the CDR3 is TGTGCCAGCAGTCCCGCCCGTATGAGACCAGATGCGCAGTATTTT. Protein product: CASSPARMRPDAQYF. V gene TRBV12-3 or TRBV12-4 combines with J gene TRBJ2-3; D is ambiguous. CDR3 length: 15 residues.

The chain employs TRBV2 and TRBJ1-1; 11 positions agree with TRBD1. The CDR3 contains 14 residues. With V trimmed by 9 bases and J by 4 bases, 7 bases remained unmatched. Germline assignment: CDR1 SNHLY and CDR2 FYNNEI. CDR3 in amino acids: CASSSGQGVTEAFF. Here the CDR3 DNA reads TGTGCCAGTTCCTCGGGACAGGGGGTCACTGAAGCTTTCTTT.

This clonotype was seen at least ten times. The V call is TRBV5-1, the J call TRBJ2-3; 13 bases map to TRBD2. CDR3 length equals 16 residues. The V segment lost 1 base and the J segment 7 bases; nucleotides outside the gene matches: 6. Germline CDR1 SGHRS, CDR2 YFSETQ. DNA of the CDR3: TGCGCCAGCAGCTTGAATTCACTAGCGGGGGGGAATACGCAGTATTTT. Its translation: CASSLNSLAGGNTQYF.

CDR3 sequence: CASSGPGPNTGELFF. CDR3 DNA: TGCGCCAGCAGTGGCCCAGGGCCGAACACCGGGGAGCTGTTTTTT. The chain has TRBV10-2 and TRBJ2-2, with D maybe TRBD1 (5 bases). Germline-derived CDR1 and CDR2 are WSHSY and SAAADI. The ends were cut back, 4 bases at V and 0 bases at J, with 9 bases in the middle. The CDR3 has 15 amino acids.

In regard to this clonotype: Its ends do not fully match the called genes, so a read error is possible. The chain joins TRBV5-1 to TRBJ2-1; TRBD2 agrees at 8 bases. The CDR3 sequence is 15 residues long. The germline V gene has CDR1 SGHRS and CDR2 YFSETQ. The CDR3 reads CAGSGGGEHYNEQFF. The CDR3 DNA follows: TGCGCCGGCAGCGGGGGCGGAGAGCACTACAATGAGCAGTTCTTC.

The chain links TRBV7-9 to TRBJ2-7; 8 bases are shared with TRBD2. The CDR3 has 15 residues. The germline V gene encodes CDR1 SEHNR and CDR2 FQNEAQ (reference sequence). V lost 5 bases, J lost 6 bases, and 12 bases stayed unmatched. In DNA, the CDR3 is TGTGCCAGCAGCCTACCGGGGGGGGCCCTCCGCGAGCAGTACTTC. As protein: CASSLPGGALREQYF.

There are a few counts of this clonotype. The CDR3 is CASSASGRQETQYF. CDR3 coding DNA: TGTGCCAGCAGCGCCTCAGGGCGGCAAGAGACCCAGTACTTC. The J gene is TRBJ2-5, the V gene TRBV7-2; possible D gene TRBD1, 5 bases. V was pared by 5 bases and J by 2 bases, with 12 bases between. CDR1 is SGHTA, CDR2 FQGNSA, per germline. The CDR3 totals 14 residues.

This clonotype occurred a few times. The CDR3: CASSLGTGGAEGLPQHF. The CDR3 DNA reads TGCGCCAGCAGCTTGGGGACAGGGGGCGCTGAGGGATTGCCCCAGCATTTT. The V call is TRBV5-1, the J call TRBJ1-5; 11 bases line up with TRBD1. This CDR3 region has 17 residues. In germline, CDR1 is SGHRS, CDR2 YFSETQ. Trimming removed 0 bases from V and 9 bases from J; junction bases left unmatched: 11.

V usage is TRBV27 and J usage is TRBJ2-1; D gene unclear. Germline CDR1 and CDR2: MNHEY and SMNVEV (reference sequence). The CDR3 consists of 12 residues. V dropped 6 bases and J dropped 11 bases, with 14 bases sitting between them. The CDR3 region is CASSRLRSKQFF. CDR3 coding DNA: TGTGCCAGCAGCCGTTTGCGGAGTAAGCAGTTCTTC.

This clonotype was observed a handful of times. This rearrangement joins TRBV30 to TRBJ1-5, with D perhaps TRBD1 (5 bases). CDR3 length: 14 residues. V was cut by 3 bases and J by 0 bases, with 9 bases left in between. Germline V CDR1 and CDR2: GTSNPN, SVGIG (reference sequence). In DNA form, the CDR3 reads TGTGCCTGGAGCCCAGGGAGTAGCAATCAGCCCCAGCATTTT. Translation gives CAWSPGSSNQPQHF. The whole variable domain, remainder taken from reference TRBV30 and TRBJ1-5, is SQTIHQWPATLVQPVGSPLSLECTVEGTSNPNLYWYRQAAGRGLQLLFYSVGIGQISSEVPQNLSASRPQDRQFILSSKKLLLSDSGFYLCAWSPGSSNQPQHFGDGTRLSIL.

This clonotype has only a few counts. At one of its ends the junction is not consistent with the germline gene, which may arise from a read error. The chain links TRBV6-6 to TRBJ1-1; D unresolved. This CDR3 is 16 amino acids long. Germline values: CDR1 MNHNY, CDR2 SVGAGI (reference sequence). The CDR3 loop reads CASSAWTVGVNTEAFF. As DNA, the CDR3 is TGTGCCAGCAGTGCTTGGACGGTGGGAGTTAACACCGAAGCTTTCTTT.

The chain recombines TRBV7-9 with TRBJ2-1, with D unresolved. The CDR3 contains 13 residues. V was pared by 3 bases and J by 9 bases, with 12 bases between. Germline CDR1 is SEHNR and CDR2 is FQNEAQ (reference sequence). The CDR3 is CASSLVGSSEQFF. In DNA, the CDR3 is TGTGCCAGCAGCTTGGTCGGCAGTTCTGAGCAGTTCTTC.

This clonotype was picked up a small number of times. The chain links TRBV28 to TRBJ2-7; D uncertain. Germline CDR1 MDHEN, CDR2 SYDVKM. The CDR3 consists of 14 residues. V lost 6 bases, J lost 4 bases, and 16 bases lay in between. The CDR3: CASRGSRILYEQYF. CDR3 nucleotide sequence: TGTGCCAGCAGGGGAAGTAGGATACTGTACGAGCAGTACTTC.

This clonotype was counted between two and nine times. This rearrangement joins TRBV27 to TRBJ2-7; D possibly corresponds to TRBD1 (5 bases). CDR3 length: 14 residues. CDR1 MNHEY and CDR2 SMNVEV come from the germline V gene (reference sequence). The germline V and J ends were trimmed by 5 bases and 3 bases, with 14 bases remaining between them. Written as DNA, the CDR3 is TGTGCCAGCAGTCCGACAGCAACCTACTACGAGCAGTACTTC. This encodes CASSPTATYYEQYF.

This clonotype has a count of ten or more. V is TRBV9 and J is TRBJ1-2, with D unresolved. The V end lost 0 bases, the J end lost 2 bases, and 17 bases lay between the germline ends. There are 17 residues in the CDR3. From germline, CDR1 is SGDLS and CDR2 YYNGEE. The CDR3 nucleotides are TGTGCCAGCAGCGTAGCTACAGTGGAACACCTGAACTATGGCTACACCTTC. Translating it yields CASSVATVEHLNYGYTF.

As DNA, the CDR3 is TGCGCCAGCAGCCAAGAGACAACAGGGCCCTATAATTCACCCCTCCACTTT. This sequence encodes CASSQETTGPYNSPLHF. The chain carries TRBV4-1 and TRBJ1-6, with D perhaps TRBD1 (6 bases). CDR1 MGHRA and CDR2 YSYEKL come from the germline V gene. V lost 0 bases to trimming and J lost 2 bases, with 11 bases between them. This CDR3 contains 17 residues.

This clonotype showed up just a few times. The chain employs TRBV3-1 and TRBJ1-2; tentatively, D is TRBD1 (6 bases). Trimming removed 4 bases from V and 8 bases from J, with 20 bases in between. The CDR3 runs 15 residues. Germline values: CDR1 LGHDT, CDR2 YNNKEL (reference sequence). CDR3 protein: CASSPRTVGTGGYTF. Here the CDR3 DNA reads TGTGCCAGCAGCCCTCGGACAGTGGGCACTGGGGGCTACACCTTC. The full variable domain, rest sourced from reference TRBV3-1 and TRBJ1-2, is DTAVSQTPKYLVTQMGNDKSIKCEQNLGHDTMYWYKQDSKKFLKIMFSYNNKELIINETVPNRFSPKSPDKAHLNLHINSLELGDSAVYFCASSPRTVGTGGYTFGSGTRLTVV.

This clonotype has ten or more counts. This rearrangement joins TRBV20-1 to TRBJ1-1, with TRBD1 identical over 9 bases. This CDR3 contains 14 residues. V lost 4 bases to trimming and J lost 4 bases; unmatched junction nucleotides: 7. Germline-derived CDR1 and CDR2 are DFQATT and SNEGSKA (reference sequence). For the CDR3, the DNA is TGCAGTGCTAAACCCGTGACAGGGGGCACTGAAGCTTTCTTT. Protein product: CSAKPVTGGTEAFF.

This clonotype was counted between two and nine times. The rearrangement joins TRBV7-2 to TRBJ1-1; 10 bases align to TRBD1. This CDR3 comprises 15 residues. V lost 5 bases and J lost 1; bases outside the gene matches: 4. Germline assignment: CDR1 SGHTA and CDR2 FQGNSA. The CDR3 reads CASSPGQGWNTEAFF. For the CDR3, the DNA is TGTGCCAGCAGCCCGGGACAGGGGTGGAACACTGAAGCTTTCTTT.

The gene calls are TRBV20-1 and TRBJ2-3, with D tentatively TRBD1 or TRBD2 (5 bases each). Germline V gene sequence: CDR1 DFQATT, CDR2 SNEGSKA (reference sequence). The CDR3 extends over 12 amino acids. The V and J ends lost 6 bases and 4 bases respectively, with 11 bases between them. The CDR3: CSAWDPPDTQYF. The CDR3 coding sequence is TGCAGTGCGTGGGACCCGCCAGATACGCAGTATTTT.

About this clonotype itself: One junction end disagrees with the germline gene, perhaps due to a read error. The chain uses TRBV5-1 and TRBJ1-5; D unclear. Germline V gene sequence: CDR1 SGHRS, CDR2 YFSETQ. CDR3 length: 15 amino acids. In DNA, the CDR3 is TGCGCCAACAGCTCAGGACCCGTTAAGGATCAGCCCCAGCATTTT. Its translation is CANSSGPVKDQPQHF.

The V gene is TRBV28, the J gene TRBJ2-7; 11 bases agree with TRBD1. CDR3 length equals 15 residues. J lost 6 bases, V lost 6 bases, and 10 bases had no gene match. Germline CDR1 and CDR2: MDHEN and SYDVKM. In DNA, the CDR3 is TGTGCCAGCAGCCAACCGGGACAGGGGGTTCCCGAGCAGTACTTC. Protein product: CASSQPGQGVPEQYF.

In this sample, this clonotype turned up a few times. This rearrangement joins TRBV5-1 to TRBJ2-1, with D possibly being TRBD2 (5 bases). Germline CDR1 is SGHRS and CDR2 is YFSETQ. The CDR3 extends over 15 amino acids. Trimming pared 1 base from V and 4 bases from J, leaving 12 bases between. CDR3 bases: TGCGCCAGCAGCTTGTCGCTAGCTTCATACAATGAGCAGTTCTTC. It yields the protein CASSLSLASYNEQFF.

This clonotype came up a few times. J is TRBJ2-7 and V is TRBV10-3; 14 bases map to TRBD2. Trimming took 6 bases from V and 2 from J; bases not matched to a gene: 3. The CDR3 consists of 15 residues. Germline V gene data show CDR1 as ENHRY and CDR2 as SYGVKD. This CDR3 reads CAISKTSGGAYEQYF. CDR3 nucleotides: TGTGCCATCAGCAAGACTAGCGGGGGGGCCTACGAGCAGTACTTC.

Only a few counts were recorded for this clonotype. The V gene is TRBV30, the J gene TRBJ2-7, with D hard to call. The CDR3 is made up of 13 amino acids. Deletions cut 1 base from V and 3 bases from J, with 10 bases between. Germline CDR1 is GTSNPN and CDR2 is SVGIG (reference sequence). The chain's CDR3 is CAWSGDGFYEQYF. CDR3 sequence (DNA): TGTGCCTGGAGTGGTGACGGTTTCTACGAGCAGTACTTC.

J is TRBJ1-4 and V is TRBV28, with D perhaps TRBD1 (5 bases). V was pared by 6 bases and J by 8 bases, with 13 bases between. Germline-derived CDR1 and CDR2 are MDHEN and SYDVKM. This CDR3 contains 13 residues. DNA of the CDR3: TGTGCCAGCAGGGGCAGAGGGGAGGAAAAACTGTTTTTT. Its translation is CASRGRGEEKLFF.

A word on this clonotype: Germline is not matched at one junction end, which may reflect a read error. The CDR3 DNA reads TGCAGCGTTGAAGATCAAAGACAGGGGCACAAGCTAATTCAGTGCTTC. Translated: CSVEDQRQGHKLIQCF. The rearrangement links TRBV29-1 to TRBJ2-4; 8 nucleotides align to TRBD1. CDR1 SQVTM and CDR2 ANQGSEA come from the germline V gene. This CDR3 is 16 amino acids long.

This clonotype turned up a few times. Just one base apart from a much larger clone, this may be a read error. The V call is TRBV15, the J call TRBJ2-1; D not certain. The CDR3 covers 13 residues. The germline gives CDR1 LNHNV, CDR2 YYDKDF (reference sequence). Deletions cut 0 bases from V and 10 bases from J, with 10 bases between. The CDR3 DNA follows: TGTGCCACCAGCAGAGAAGCCGCCTACGAGCAGTTCTTC. It specifies CATSREAAYEQFF.

This clonotype has just one count. The germline gene is not matched at one end of the junction; a read error may be the cause. V usage is TRBV29-1 and J usage is TRBJ2-1, with unresolved D. CDR3 size: 10 residues. CDR1 is SQVTM and CDR2 is ANQGSEA in the germline V gene. The CDR3 sequence: CSATYNEQLF. CDR3 sequence (DNA): TGCAGCGCCACTTACAATGAGCAGCTCTTC.

This sequence joins TRBV10-3 and TRBJ1-2; D not certain. V lost 3 bases, J lost 7 bases, and 15 bases lay in between. Germline assignment: CDR1 ENHRY and CDR2 SYGVKD. This CDR3 is built from 14 residues. The CDR3 nucleotides read TGTGCCATCAGTGACGGAACGAGGCCTGGTGGCTACACCTTC. This encodes CAISDGTRPGGYTF.

This rearrangement joins TRBV28 to TRBJ1-2, with D perhaps matching TRBD1 (6 bases). Germline V gene data show CDR1 as MDHEN and CDR2 as SYDVKM. Trimming took 4 bases from V and 0 from J, leaving 12 bases between them. There are 15 residues in the CDR3. DNA for the CDR3: TGTGCCAGCAGTTCCCGCAGGGGAACTAACTATGGCTACACCTTC. It yields the protein CASSSRRGTNYGYTF.